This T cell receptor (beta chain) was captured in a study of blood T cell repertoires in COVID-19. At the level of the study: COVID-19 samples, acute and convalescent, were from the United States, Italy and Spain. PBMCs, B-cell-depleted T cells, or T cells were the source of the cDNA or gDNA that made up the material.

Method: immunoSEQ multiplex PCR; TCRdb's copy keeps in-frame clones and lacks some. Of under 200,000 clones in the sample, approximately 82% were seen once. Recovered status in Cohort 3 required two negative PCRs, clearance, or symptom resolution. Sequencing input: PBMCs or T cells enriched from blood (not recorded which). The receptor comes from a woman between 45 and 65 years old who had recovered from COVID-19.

The CDR3 bases are TGTGCCAGCAGCCCAGGCTTGCGGACAGGGTTCTATGGCTACACCTTC. This codes for CASSPGLRTGFYGYTF. This rearrangement joins TRBV11-3 to TRBJ1-2; the match to TRBD1 covers 8 bases. From germline, CDR1 is SGHNT and CDR2 YENEEA. V was clipped by 5 bases and J by 4 bases; unmatched bases: 12. The CDR3 loop spans 16 amino acids. Complete variable domain (other parts from reference TRBV11-3 and TRBJ1-2): EAGVVQSPRYKIIEKKQPVAFWCNPISGHNTLYWYLQNLGQGPELLIRYENEEAVDDSQLPKDRFSAERLKGVDSTLKIQPAELGDSAVYLCASSPGLRTGFYGYTFGSGTRLTVV.